This TCR beta chain was recorded in a study of T cell responses to AZD1222 COVID-19 vaccine listed by TCRdb under 2021. A note on the overall study: AZD1222 recipients whose second dose came at about 4 weeks and those whose second dose came at about 12 weeks were combined into one group, since spike-specific TCR depth and breadth did not differ between the two schedules. A total of 233 trial participants underwent TCR sequencing, of whom under 220 had received two doses of AZD1222 and some 26 had received two doses of the MenACWY control vaccine. Trial participants were enrolled by age into subgroups of 18-55, 56-69 and 70-plus years, and around 150, 29 and 61 TCR-sequenced participants, respectively, were included in these subgroups. The full study reports these points: No day 14 peak-response samples were available, so repertoires were characterized only after the peak T cell response. Epitopes outside the regions mutated in the B.1.351 and B.1.1.7 variants were reportedly recognized by nearly half of the unique spike-specific TCRs. Conclusions about previously exposed vaccinees are limited because only five to seven AZD1222 recipients were SARS-CoV-2 seropositive at baseline. Participants were mostly white British and included more females than males, and it was suggested by the authors that clonal diversity may have been underestimated. The 56-69-year group was small, and its depth increase did not reach significance, likely because of low power. The whole spike protein was spanned by vaccine-associated CD4 TCRs, and dominant responses were seen in regions 160-218 and 743-854. After two AZD1222 doses, both the breadth and the depth of spike-specific TCRs were significantly higher than at day 0 and than in MenACWY recipients.

The CDR3 regions of human TCRbeta chains were subjected to immunosequencing. Processing in the source paper ran as follows. Repertoire TCRs were matched against a reference library of SARS-CoV-2-specific TCRs generated with the MIRA antigen-specificity platform. Breadth was defined as the fraction of unique TCRs that were SARS-CoV-2-associated. Depth was defined as the fraction of total T cells that were SARS-CoV-2-associated. Using the MIRA data, each spike-specific TCR was assigned both to the spike region to which the TCR was reactive and to a CD4 or CD8 class. Log10-transformed breadth and depth values were compared by one-way ANOVA with Sidak's multiple comparisons tests. TCRdb stores this immuneACCESS table with in-frame sequences only. Part of the clones is absent; in the studies checked, under half of the shortfall reflects unresolved V genes, and no reason is known for the rest. V, J and clone size are taken as reported in that table, and D and trimming were inferred from the DNA itself. This sample holds about 120,000 clones; about nine tenths were observed only once. Clones ranked in the top ten supply 7.2% of the sample.

The germline V gene gives CDR1 as MDHEN and CDR2 as SYDVKM. For this chain, trimming is 5 bases at the V end and 1 base at the J end, and the number of junction bases without a gene match is 7. From the cysteine up to the phenylalanine, the CDR3 has a length of 15 residues. Only CDR3 DNA is held: 45 bases, read in frame from base 1. As to this clone: There is no known antigen for this receptor. No base-level quality is on record; no much larger clone is a single base apart.

The label giving this sample's time point can be read as: baseline before first vaccination. The vaccinee samples were drawn from two UK trials, COV001 and COV002, one of which was a single-blind randomized controlled phase 2/3 trial testing AZD1222 (ChAdOx1 nCoV-19) in healthy adults. For TCRbeta chain sequencing, PBMC samples were collected from trial participants at day 0 and at day 28 after the second dose. The sequence joins TRBV28 to TRBJ1-2; 7 bases in between match TRBD1. The source is an adult in good health. The sample was peripheral blood, taken on day 0 of AZD1222 vaccination. The nucleotide sequence reads TGTGCCAGCAGTGGGAGGGCAGGGGGTAACTATGGCTACACCTTC. The encoded protein is CASSGRAGGNYGYTF.